Listed below are T cell receptor beta chains from one sample, sequenced in a study of cytomegalovirus exposure and HLA in healthy donors. Some clones are missing from TCRdb's copy, which holds only in-frame ones; the method was immunoSEQ multiplex PCR. The repertoire holds about 170,000 clones, around 96% seen once, with approximately 1% in the top ten. Sequencing used PBMCs. Source of these receptors: a woman in her late teens or twenties in good health and CMV-seronegative. The CDR3 runs from the conserved cysteine through the conserved F or W. D genes are given only for firm matches. A row's size may be missing; if present it is once, few, many or a size class.

TRBJ1-6 | once | . | TRBV5-6 | TGTGCCAGCAGCTTGGGGAGAAGGAGCTCCTATAATTCACCCCTCCACTTT | CASSLGRRSSYNSPLHF
TRBJ2-7 | . | . | TRBV18 | TGTGCCAGCTCACCCGAAGACAGGAGCCCCTACGAGCAGTACTTC | CASSPEDRSPYEQYF
TRBJ2-7 | . | . | TRBV23-1 | TGCGCCAGCTTAAAGCAGTCGGGCGGGAAGGCGTTTGGCGAGCAGTACTTC | CASLKQSGGKAFGEQYF
TRBJ1-2 | . | . | TRBV5-4 | TGTGCCAGCAGCGAAGACCCAGTGGGAGCTAACTATGGCTACACCTTC | CASSEDPVGANYGYTF
TRBJ2-7 | few | TRBD1 | TRBV6-5 | TGTGCCAGCAGGGGGACAGGGACCTACGAGCAGTACTTC | CASRGTGTYEQYF
TRBJ2-7 | . | . | TRBV6-5 | TGTGCCAGCAGTTACTCAACCTCGGGCGAGCAGTACTTC | CASSYSTSGEQYF
TRBJ2-5 | . | TRBD2 | TRBV7-9 | TGTGCCAGCAGCTTGAATCTAGCGGGGGGTGAGACCCAGTACTTC | CASSLNLAGGETQYF
TRBJ1-1 | . | . | TRBV30 | TGTGCCTGGAGTAAAGGGGGGAACACTGAAGCTTTCTTT | CAWSKGGNTEAFF
TRBJ1-1 | . | TRBD1 | TRBV6-5 | TGTGCCAGCAGTCCGAGGACAGGGAGGGACACTGAAGCTTTCTTT | CASSPRTGRDTEAFF
TRBJ1-2 | . | . | TRBV4-2 | TGTGCCAGCAGCCCCGGGGACATCGCTGGCTACACCTTC | CASSPGDIAGYTF
TRBJ1-2 | . | . | TRBV7-8 | TGTGCCAGCAGCTTAGCACAGGGCAGAAACTATGGCTACACCTTC | CASSLAQGRNYGYTF
TRBJ1-1 | . | . | TRBV4-3 | TGCGCCAGCAGCCAAGCAGGCAGGGTAGATACTGAAGCTTTCTTT | CASSQAGRVDTEAFF
TRBJ1-4 | . | . | TRBV30 | TGTGCCTGGAGTGTTGCCAGAAACCCAACTAATGAAAAACTGTTTTTT | CAWSVARNPTNEKLFF
TRBJ1-2 | . | TRBD1 | TRBV5-4 | TGTGCCAGCAGCTTAACGACAGGGCAGGGCTATGGCTACACCTTC | CASSLTTGQGYGYTF
TRBJ2-1 | . | TRBD2 | TRBV19 | TGTGCCAGTAGTACCACGCGGGGGGGCGGGAATGAGCAGTTCTTC | CASSTTRGGGNEQFF
TRBJ2-3 | . | . | TRBV13 | TGTGCCAGCAGCTTAGGGAGGGCAGATACGCAGTATTTT | CASSLGRADTQYF
TRBJ1-3 | few | TRBD1 | TRBV19 | TGTGCCAGTATGGCAACAGGGGGCTGGGGAAACACCATATATTTT | CASMATGGWGNTIYF
TRBJ2-7 | . | TRBD1 | TRBV14 | TGTGCCAGCAGCCCCGGGACAGGGTCGTACGAGCAGTACTTC | CASSPGTGSYEQYF
TRBJ2-4 | . | . | TRBV15 | TGTGCCACCAGCAGAGAGGCCCTCGTCAAAAACATTCAGTACTTC | CATSREALVKNIQYF
TRBJ2-2 | . | TRBD2 | TRBV5-1 | TGCGCCAGCAGCTTGGGGGGACTAGCGGGCAACACCGGGGAGCTGTTTTTT | CASSLGGLAGNTGELFF
TRBJ1-2 | . | TRBD1 | TRBV5-1 | TGCGCCAGCAGCCCGACGGGACAGGGTGGTGGCTACACCTTC | CASSPTGQGGGYTF
TRBJ2-7 | . | . | TRBV7-2 | TGTGCCAGCAGCTTAGCGGTAGCTCTGGGCTCCTACGAGCAGTACTTC | CASSLAVALGSYEQYF
TRBJ1-2 | . | . | TRBV4-2 | TGTGCCAGCAGCGGAAGGACATGGGGTGACTATGGCTACACCTTC | CASSGRTWGDYGYTF
TRBJ2-3 | . | . | TRBV5-5 | TGTGCCAGCTCAGGGATCTTCACAGATACGCAGTATTTT | CASSGIFTDTQYF
TRBJ1-1 | . | . | TRBV19 | TGTGCCAGTACTTACAGGCCGGTCACTGAAGCTTTCTTT | CASTYRPVTEAFF
TRBJ2-3 | . | . | TRBV6-1 | TGTGCCAGCAGGGACAAACCCACTTATACGCAGTATTTT | CASRDKPTYTQYF
TRBJ2-6 | . | . | TRBV19 | TGTGCCAGTAGTAGGGGCTTCTCTGGGGCCAACGTCCTGACTTTC | CASSRGFSGANVLTF
TRBJ1-1 | . | . | TRBV5-1 | TGCGCCAGCAGCTTGTGGGGCAGCCTGAACACTGAAGCTTTCTTT | CASSLWGSLNTEAFF
TRBJ1-1 | . | . | TRBV7-2 | TGTGCCAGCAGCTTCAGAGGGAAGGGCACTGAAGCTTTCTTT | CASSFRGKGTEAFF
TRBJ1-1 | . | . | TRBV25-1 | TGTGCCAGCAGTGAAGGTTGGCAGTCCACTGAAGCTTTCTTT | CASSEGWQSTEAFF
TRBJ1-2 | . | . | TRBV19 | TGTGCCAGTAGTATACAGAAGGGACTCTATGGCTACACCTTC | CASSIQKGLYGYTF
TRBJ1-6 | . | . | TRBV6-1 | TGTGCCAGCAGTAAAGCTCGACAGGCCGATCATTCACCCCTCCACTTT | CASSKARQADHSPLHF
TRBJ1-2 | . | TRBD1 | TRBV7-9 | TGTGCCAGCAGCTGGGGCGACAGGGCCTTCATAGGCTACACCTTC | CASSWGDRAFIGYTF
TRBJ1-1 | . | . | TRBV5-8 | TGTGCCAGCACGTTCGGGGGGCTCACTGAAGCTTTCTTT | CASTFGGLTEAFF
TRBJ1-2 | . | . | TRBV29-1 | TGCAGCGTTGAAGACAGGCCCTACTCCTTTTATGGCTACACCTTC | CSVEDRPYSFYGYTF
TRBJ1-1 | . | TRBD1 | TRBV14 | TGTGCCAGCAGCCAAGGACAGGGTTGGGACACTGAAGCTTTCTTT | CASSQGQGWDTEAFF
TRBJ1-2 | . | . | TRBV7-2 | TGTGCCAGCAGCTTTCGGGGGTCCTCTAACTATGGCTACACCTTC | CASSFRGSSNYGYTF
TRBJ2-5 | once | . | TRBV15 | TGTGCCACCAGGGGGGTGGGGGGGCGGCAAGAGACCCAGTACTTC | CATRGVGGRQETQYF
TRBJ2-7 | . | . | TRBV5-6 | TGTGCCAGCAGCTTACATCGGACTCTTACCTACGAGCAGTACTTC | CASSLHRTLTYEQYF
TRBJ2-2 | once | . | TRBV11-2 | TGTGCCAGCAGCCCCGGGAGTAAGATCACCGGGGAGCTGTTTTTT | CASSPGSKITGELFF
TRBJ1-1 | . | TRBD1 | TRBV30 | TGTGCCTGGACCCGACAGGGCCTCACTGAAGCTTTCTTT | CAWTRQGLTEAFF
TRBJ2-1 | . | . | TRBV5-1 | TGCGCCAGCAGCTTGTTGGGGGGGGGCAACAATGAGCAGTTCTTC | CASSLLGGGNNEQFF